These 10 T cell receptor beta chains were sequenced from one sample in a study of cytomegalovirus exposure and HLA in healthy donors. Researchers ran the PCR with 60 Vbeta and 13 Jbeta primers. Sequenced by immunoSEQ multiplex PCR; TCRdb stores in-frame clones only, minus some. The sample holds about 100,000 clones, approximately 73% seen once. The sequencing input was PBMCs. Receptors were obtained from a woman in her 50s in good health and CMV-seropositive.

This chain connects TRBV7-3 to TRBJ2-4, with TRBD2 matching over 7 bases. The CDR3 has 17 amino acids. With V trimmed by 2 bases and J by 3 bases, 10 bases remained unmatched. The germline gives CDR1 SGHTA, CDR2 FQGTGA. CDR3 bases: TGTGCCAGCAGCTTACAGAGGGCGGGAGATGACAAAAACATTCAGTACTTC. Protein: CASSLQRAGDDKNIQYF.

The chain has TRBV7-8 and TRBJ1-5, with D unresolved. The CDR3 is made up of 14 amino acids. CDR1 and CDR2 from the germline V gene are SGHVS and FQNEAQ. Trimming took off 1 base at V and 1 base at J, with 5 bases between the two ends. CDR3: CASSLVLSNQPQHF. The CDR3 nucleotides read TGTGCCAGCAGCTTAGTACTGAGCAATCAGCCCCAGCATTTT.

This chain connects TRBV7-9 to TRBJ2-1; 13 positions agree with TRBD2. Germline assignment: CDR1 SEHNR and CDR2 FQNEAQ (reference sequence). CDR3 size: 15 residues. V dropped 4 bases and J dropped 5; count of bases not matched to a gene: 2. CDR3 sequence reads: CASSSTSGGDNEQFF. Written as DNA, the CDR3 is TGTGCCAGCAGCTCTACTAGCGGGGGGGACAATGAGCAGTTCTTC.

The V and J genes are TRBV19 and TRBJ2-3; maybe TRBD2 (7 bases). The V gene lost 3 bases and the J gene lost 6 bases, with 16 bases spanning the gap. This CDR3 spans 15 amino acids. CDR1 and CDR2 (germline): LNHDA, SQIVND (reference sequence). The CDR3 DNA is TGTGCCAGTAGTATTAAGGGGGGGATTTGGGATACGCAGTATTTT. Amino acid sequence: CASSIKGGIWDTQYF.

This clone was observed a few times. The chain joins TRBV30 to TRBJ1-5; D unresolved. V was cut by 2 bases and J by 10 bases, with 12 bases left in between. The CDR3 has 12 amino acids. Germline V gene data show CDR1 as GTSNPN and CDR2 as SVGIG (reference sequence). The CDR3 here is CAWSLPGRPQHF. CDR3 bases: TGTGCCTGGAGTCTACCGGGGAGACCCCAGCATTTT.

This CDR3 is CASSTDRDYSNQPQHF. CDR3 DNA sequence: TGTGCCAGCAGCACCGACAGGGATTATAGCAATCAGCCCCAGCATTTT. This chain links TRBV7-9 with TRBJ1-5; TRBD1 matches 7 bases. This CDR3 spans 16 amino acids. Looked up from germline, CDR1 is SEHNR and CDR2 is FQNEAQ (reference sequence). After removal of 5 bases from V and 0 bases from J, the junction contained 7 bases not matched to a gene.

On this clone: The germline gene is not matched at one end of the junction; a read error may be the cause. V gene TRBV7-7 combines with J gene TRBJ2-1; TRBD2 matches 10 bases. CDR3 length: 17 amino acids. Germline lookup yields CDR1 SSHAT and CDR2 FNYEAQ (reference sequence). In nucleotides, the CDR3 is TGTGCTAGCAGTCAGACTAGCGGGCCGAGCTCCTACAATGAGCAGTTCTTC. This translates into CASSQTSGPSSYNEQFF.

V and J are TRBV18 and TRBJ2-5, with TRBD1 identical over 8 bases. The end of the DNA fits TRBJ2-7 better, so the J call may be wrong. CDR1 is KGHSH, CDR2 LQKENI, per germline. CDR3 length equals 15 residues. The CDR3, as DNA: TGTGCCAGCTCACCCGCCGGGACAGGTACCTACGAGCAGTACTTC. This translates into CASSPAGTGTYEQYF.

The chain recombines TRBV18 with TRBJ2-7; 8 nucleotides agree with TRBD2. Germline lookup yields CDR1 KGHSH and CDR2 LQKENI. Losses at the gene ends were 2 bases for V and 4 bases for J; bases not matched to a gene: 16. This CDR3 is built from 18 residues. In DNA form, the CDR3 reads TGTGCCAGCTCACCAGGGACTAGAGGGATCCGAGACATATACGAGCAGTACTTC. The encoded protein is CASSPGTRGIRDIYEQYF.

The chain is built from TRBV15 and TRBJ1-1; 8 positions match TRBD1. The germline V gene has CDR1 LNHNV and CDR2 YYDKDF (reference sequence). V was clipped by 1 base and J by 3 bases; unmatched bases: 4. This CDR3 has 15 residues. The CDR3 DNA follows: TGTGCCACCAGCAGAGTCAGGGGGCTTGACACTGAAGCTTTCTTT. It translates to CATSRVRGLDTEAFF. Combining the CDR3 with reference TRBV15 and TRBJ1-1 gives the whole variable domain DAMVIQNPRYQVTQFGKPVTLSCSQTLNHNVMYWYQQKSSQAPKLLFHYYDKDFNNEADTPDNFQSRRPNTSFCFLDIRSPGLGDTAMYLCATSRVRGLDTEAFFGQGTRLTVV.